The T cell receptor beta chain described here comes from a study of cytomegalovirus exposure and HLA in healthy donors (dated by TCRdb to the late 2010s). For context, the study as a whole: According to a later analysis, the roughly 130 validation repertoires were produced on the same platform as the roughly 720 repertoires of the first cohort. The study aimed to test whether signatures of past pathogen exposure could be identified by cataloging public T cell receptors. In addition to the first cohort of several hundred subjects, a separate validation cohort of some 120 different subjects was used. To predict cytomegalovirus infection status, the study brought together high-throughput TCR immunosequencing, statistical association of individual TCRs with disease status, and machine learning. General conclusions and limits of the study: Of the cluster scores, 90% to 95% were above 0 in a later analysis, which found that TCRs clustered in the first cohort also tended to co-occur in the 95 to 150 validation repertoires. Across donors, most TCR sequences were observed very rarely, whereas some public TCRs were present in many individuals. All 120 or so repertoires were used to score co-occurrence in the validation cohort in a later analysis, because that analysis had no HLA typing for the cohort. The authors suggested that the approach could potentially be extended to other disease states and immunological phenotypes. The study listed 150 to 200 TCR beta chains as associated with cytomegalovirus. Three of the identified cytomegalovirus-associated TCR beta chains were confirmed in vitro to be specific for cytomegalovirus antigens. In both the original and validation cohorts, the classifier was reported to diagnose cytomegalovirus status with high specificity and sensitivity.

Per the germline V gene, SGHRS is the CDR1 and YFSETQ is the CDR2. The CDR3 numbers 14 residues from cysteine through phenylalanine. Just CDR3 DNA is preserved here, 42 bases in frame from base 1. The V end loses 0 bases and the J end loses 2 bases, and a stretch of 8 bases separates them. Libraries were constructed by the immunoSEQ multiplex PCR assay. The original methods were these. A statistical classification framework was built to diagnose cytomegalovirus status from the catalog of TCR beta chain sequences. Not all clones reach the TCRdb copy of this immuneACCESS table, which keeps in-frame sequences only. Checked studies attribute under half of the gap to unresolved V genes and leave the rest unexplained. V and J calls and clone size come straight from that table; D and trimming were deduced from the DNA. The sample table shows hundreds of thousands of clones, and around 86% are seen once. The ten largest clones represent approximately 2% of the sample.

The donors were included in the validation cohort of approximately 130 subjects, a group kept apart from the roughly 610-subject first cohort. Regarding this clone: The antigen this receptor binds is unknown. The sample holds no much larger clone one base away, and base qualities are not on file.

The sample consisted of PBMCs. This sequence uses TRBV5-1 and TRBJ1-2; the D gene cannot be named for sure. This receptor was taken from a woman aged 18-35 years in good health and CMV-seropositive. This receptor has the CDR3 CASSLAYGNYGYTF. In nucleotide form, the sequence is TGCGCCAGCAGCTTGGCGTACGGGAACTATGGCTACACCTTC. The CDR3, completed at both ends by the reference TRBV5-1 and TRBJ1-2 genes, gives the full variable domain KAGVTQTPRYLIKTRGQQVTLSCSPISGHRSVSWYQQTPGQGLQFLFEYFSETQRNKGNFPGRFSGRQFSNSRSEMNVSTLELGDSALYLCASSLAYGNYGYTFGSGTRLTVV.